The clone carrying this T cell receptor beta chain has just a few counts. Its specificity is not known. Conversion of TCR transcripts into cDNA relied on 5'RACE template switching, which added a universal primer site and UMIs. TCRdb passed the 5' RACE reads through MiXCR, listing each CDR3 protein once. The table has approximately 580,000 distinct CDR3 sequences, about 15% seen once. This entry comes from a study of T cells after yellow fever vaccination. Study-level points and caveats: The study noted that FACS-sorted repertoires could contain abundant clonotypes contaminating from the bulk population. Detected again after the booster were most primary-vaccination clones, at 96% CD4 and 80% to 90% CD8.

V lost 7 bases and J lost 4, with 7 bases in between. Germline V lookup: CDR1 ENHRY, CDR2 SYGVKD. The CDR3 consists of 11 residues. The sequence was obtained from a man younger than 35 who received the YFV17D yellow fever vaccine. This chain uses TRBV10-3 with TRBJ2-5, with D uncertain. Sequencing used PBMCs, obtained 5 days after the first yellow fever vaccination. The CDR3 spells CAIKAGETQYF. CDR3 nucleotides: TGTGCCATCAAGGCTGGAGAGACCCAGTACTTC.